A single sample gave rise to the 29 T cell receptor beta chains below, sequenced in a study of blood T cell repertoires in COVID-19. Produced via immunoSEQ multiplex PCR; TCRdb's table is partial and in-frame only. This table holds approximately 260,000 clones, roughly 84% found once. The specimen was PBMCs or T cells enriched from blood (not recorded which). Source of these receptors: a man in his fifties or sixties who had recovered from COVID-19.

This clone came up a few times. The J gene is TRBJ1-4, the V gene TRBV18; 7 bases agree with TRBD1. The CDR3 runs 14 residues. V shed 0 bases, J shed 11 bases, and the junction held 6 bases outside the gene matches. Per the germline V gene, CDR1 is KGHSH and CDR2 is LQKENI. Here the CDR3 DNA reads TGTGCCAGCTCACCACCGACAGGGCGAGAGAAACTGTTTTTT. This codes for CASSPPTGREKLFF.

CDR3: CASSLGRDSYNSPLHF. As DNA, the CDR3 is TGTGCCAGCAGCTTAGGCCGGGACAGCTATAATTCACCCCTCCACTTT. This chain joins TRBV7-9 and TRBJ1-6; 7 bases agree with TRBD1. Germline-derived CDR1 and CDR2 are SEHNR and FQNEAQ (reference sequence). CDR3 length equals 16 residues. The junction had 3 bases not matched to a gene; V was cut back by 1 base and J by 3 bases.

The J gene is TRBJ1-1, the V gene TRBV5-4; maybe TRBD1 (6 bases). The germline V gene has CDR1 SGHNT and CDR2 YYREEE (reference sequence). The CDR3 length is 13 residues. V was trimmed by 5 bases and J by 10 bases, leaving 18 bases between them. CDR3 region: CASSHRDIQIAFF. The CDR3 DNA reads TGTGCCAGCAGTCACCGGGACATCCAAATAGCTTTCTTT.

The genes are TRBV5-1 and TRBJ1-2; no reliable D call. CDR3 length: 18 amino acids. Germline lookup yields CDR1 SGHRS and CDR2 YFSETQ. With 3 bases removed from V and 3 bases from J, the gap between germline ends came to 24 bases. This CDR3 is CASSSPGSGPPLDYGYTF. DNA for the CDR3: TGCGCCAGCAGCTCGCCTGGTAGCGGCCCCCCCCTTGACTATGGCTACACCTTC. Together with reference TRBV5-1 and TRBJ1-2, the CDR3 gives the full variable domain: KAGVTQTPRYLIKTRGQQVTLSCSPISGHRSVSWYQQTPGQGLQFLFEYFSETQRNKGNFPGRFSGRQFSNSRSEMNVSTLELGDSALYLCASSSPGSGPPLDYGYTFGSGTRLTVV.

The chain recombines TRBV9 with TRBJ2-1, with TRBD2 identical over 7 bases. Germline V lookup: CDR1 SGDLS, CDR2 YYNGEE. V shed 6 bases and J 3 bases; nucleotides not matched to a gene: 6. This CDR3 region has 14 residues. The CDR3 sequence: CASTASGGYNEQFF. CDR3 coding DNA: TGTGCCAGCACGGCTAGCGGAGGCTACAATGAGCAGTTCTTC.

This chain's CDR3 is CASSRLRTGVSPLHF. CDR3 DNA sequence: TGTGCCAGCAGCCGCTTAAGGACAGGGGTTTCACCCCTCCACTTT. The V gene is TRBV11-2, the J gene TRBJ1-6; 9 positions agree with TRBD1. Trimming at V came to 5 bases and at J to 9 bases, leaving 8 bases not matched to a gene. Germline V gene sequence: CDR1 SGHAT, CDR2 FQNNGV. CDR3 length equals 15 residues.

In nucleotides, the CDR3 is TGTGCCAGCAGCTTAGGGGGAGGGGACACTGAAGCTTTCTTT. This translates into CASSLGGGDTEAFF. The rearrangement uses TRBV7-2 and TRBJ1-1, with D perhaps TRBD1 (5 bases). Germline values: CDR1 SGHTA, CDR2 FQGNSA. The CDR3 consists of 14 residues. V lost 1 base and J lost 3, with 9 bases in between.

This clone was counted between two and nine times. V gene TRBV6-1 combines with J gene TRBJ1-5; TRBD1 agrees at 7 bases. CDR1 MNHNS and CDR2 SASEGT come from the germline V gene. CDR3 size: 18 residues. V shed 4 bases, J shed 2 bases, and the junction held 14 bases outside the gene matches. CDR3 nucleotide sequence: TGTGCCAGCAGTGTACGAGCTTCCCGGACAGGCGGCAATCAGCCCCAGCATTTT. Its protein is CASSVRASRTGGNQPQHF.

CDR3 bases: TGTGCCAGCAGCACGGGACATCAGAACACTGAAGCTTTCTTT. It is translated as CASSTGHQNTEAFF. The rearrangement uses TRBV3-1 (or the pseudogene TRBV3-2) and TRBJ1-1; TRBD1 might be the D (6 bases). Germline CDR1 reads LGHDT; CDR2 reads YNNKEL (reference sequence). This CDR3 has 14 amino acids. V lost 5 bases and J 1 base, leaving 11 bases between the germline ends.

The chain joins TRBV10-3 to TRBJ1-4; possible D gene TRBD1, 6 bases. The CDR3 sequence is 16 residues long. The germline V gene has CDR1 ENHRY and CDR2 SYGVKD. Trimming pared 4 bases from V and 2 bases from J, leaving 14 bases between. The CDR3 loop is CAISGTGLTTNEKLFF. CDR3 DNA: TGTGCCATCAGTGGCACAGGGTTGACGACTAATGAAAAACTGTTTTTT.

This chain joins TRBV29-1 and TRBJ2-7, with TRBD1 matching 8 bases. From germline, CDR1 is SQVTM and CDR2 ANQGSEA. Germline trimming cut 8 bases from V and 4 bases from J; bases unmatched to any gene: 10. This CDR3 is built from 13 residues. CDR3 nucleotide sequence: TGCAGCACCGGGACAGGTCAGGGGTACGAGCAGTACTTC. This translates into CSTGTGQGYEQYF.

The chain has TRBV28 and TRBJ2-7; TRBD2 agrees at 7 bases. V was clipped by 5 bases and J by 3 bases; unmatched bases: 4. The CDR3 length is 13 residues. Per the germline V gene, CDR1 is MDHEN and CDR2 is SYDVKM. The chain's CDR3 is CASSTGTIYEQYF. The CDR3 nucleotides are TGTGCCAGCAGTACCGGGACTATCTACGAGCAGTACTTC.

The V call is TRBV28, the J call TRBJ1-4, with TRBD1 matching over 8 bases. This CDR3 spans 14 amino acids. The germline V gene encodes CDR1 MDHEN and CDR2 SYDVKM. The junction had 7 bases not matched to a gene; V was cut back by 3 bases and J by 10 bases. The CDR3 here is CASSFTGGRAKLFF. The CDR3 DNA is TGTGCCAGCAGTTTTACAGGGGGAAGGGCAAAACTGTTTTTT. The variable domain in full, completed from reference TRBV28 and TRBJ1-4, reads DVKVTQSSRYLVKRTGEKVFLECVQDMDHENMFWYRQDPGLGLRLIYFSYDVKMKEKGDIPEGYSVSREKKERFSLILESASTNQTSMYLCASSFTGGRAKLFFGSGTQLSVL.

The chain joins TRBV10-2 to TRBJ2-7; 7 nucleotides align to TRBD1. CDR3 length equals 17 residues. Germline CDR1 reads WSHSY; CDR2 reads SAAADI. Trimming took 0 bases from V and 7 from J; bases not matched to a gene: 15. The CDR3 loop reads CASSESRGQVGSGEQYF. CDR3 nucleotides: TGCGCCAGCAGTGAGTCCCGCGGACAGGTCGGTTCGGGGGAGCAGTACTTC.

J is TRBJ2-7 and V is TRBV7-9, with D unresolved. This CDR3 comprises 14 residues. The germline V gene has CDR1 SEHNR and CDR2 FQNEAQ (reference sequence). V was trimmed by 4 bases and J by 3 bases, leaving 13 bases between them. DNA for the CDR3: TGTGCCAGCAGCTCTCCCCCCCTCCTCTACGAGCAGTACTTC. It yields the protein CASSSPPLLYEQYF.

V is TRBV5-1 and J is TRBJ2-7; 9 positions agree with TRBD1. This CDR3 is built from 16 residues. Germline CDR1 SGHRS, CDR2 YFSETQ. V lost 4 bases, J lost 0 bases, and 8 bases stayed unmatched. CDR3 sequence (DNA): TGCGCCAGCAGCCAGGGCGGGACAGGGAGCTCCTACGAGCAGTACTTC. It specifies CASSQGGTGSSYEQYF. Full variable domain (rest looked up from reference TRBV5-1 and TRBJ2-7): KAGVTQTPRYLIKTRGQQVTLSCSPISGHRSVSWYQQTPGQGLQFLFEYFSETQRNKGNFPGRFSGRQFSNSRSEMNVSTLELGDSALYLCASSQGGTGSSYEQYFGPGTRLTVT.

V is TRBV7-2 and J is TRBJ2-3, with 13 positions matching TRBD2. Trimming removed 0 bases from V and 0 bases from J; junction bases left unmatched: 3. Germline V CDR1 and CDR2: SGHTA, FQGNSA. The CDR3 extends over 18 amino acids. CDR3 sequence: CASSLAQLAGGSTDTQYF. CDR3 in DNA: TGTGCCAGCAGCTTAGCTCAACTAGCGGGAGGGAGCACAGATACGCAGTATTTT.

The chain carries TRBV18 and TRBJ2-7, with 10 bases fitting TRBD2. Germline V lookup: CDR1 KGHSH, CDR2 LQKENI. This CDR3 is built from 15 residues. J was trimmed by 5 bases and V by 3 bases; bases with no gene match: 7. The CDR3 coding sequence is TGTGCCAGCTCACCGCCGGGACTAGCGTCCCACGAGCAGTACTTC. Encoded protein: CASSPPGLASHEQYF.

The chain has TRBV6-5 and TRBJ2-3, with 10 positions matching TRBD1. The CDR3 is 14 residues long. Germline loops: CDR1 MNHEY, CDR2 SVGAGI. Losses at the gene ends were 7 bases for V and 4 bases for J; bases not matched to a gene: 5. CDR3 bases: TGTGCCAGCACCTGGACAGGGGGTGCAGATACGCAGTATTTT. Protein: CASTWTGGADTQYF.

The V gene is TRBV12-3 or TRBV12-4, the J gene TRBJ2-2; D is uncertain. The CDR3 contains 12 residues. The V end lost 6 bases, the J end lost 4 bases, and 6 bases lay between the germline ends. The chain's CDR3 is CASRTGTGELFF. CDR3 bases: TGTGCCAGCAGGACGGGCACCGGGGAGCTGTTTTTT.

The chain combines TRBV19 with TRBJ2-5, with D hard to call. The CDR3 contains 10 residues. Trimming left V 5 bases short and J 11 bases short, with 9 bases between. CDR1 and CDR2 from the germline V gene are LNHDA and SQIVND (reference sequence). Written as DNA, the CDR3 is TGTGCCAGTAGTCCAGGCGTACAGTACTTC. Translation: CASSPGVQYF. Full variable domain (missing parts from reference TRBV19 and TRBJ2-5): DGGITQSPKYLFRKEGQNVTLSCEQNLNHDAMYWYRQDPGQGLRLIYYSQIVNDFQKGDIAEGYSVSREKKESFPLTVTSAQKNPTAFYLCASSPGVQYFGPGTRLLVL.

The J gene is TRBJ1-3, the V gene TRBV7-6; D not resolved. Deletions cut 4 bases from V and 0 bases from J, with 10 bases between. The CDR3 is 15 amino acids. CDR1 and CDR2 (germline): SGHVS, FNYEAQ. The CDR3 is CASSSQLISGNTIYF. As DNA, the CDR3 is TGTGCCAGCAGCTCCCAACTGATCTCTGGAAACACCATATATTTT.

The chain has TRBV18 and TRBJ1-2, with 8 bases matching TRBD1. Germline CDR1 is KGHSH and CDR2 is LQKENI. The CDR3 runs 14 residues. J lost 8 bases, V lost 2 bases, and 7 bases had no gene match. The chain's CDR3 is CASSPGQGRLGYTF. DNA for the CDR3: TGTGCCAGCTCACCAGGACAGGGAAGGTTAGGCTACACCTTC.

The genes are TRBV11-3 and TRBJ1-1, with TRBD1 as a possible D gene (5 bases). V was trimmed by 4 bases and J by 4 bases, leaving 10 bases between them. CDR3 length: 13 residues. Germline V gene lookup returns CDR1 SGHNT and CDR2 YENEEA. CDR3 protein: CASSYYGGTEAFF. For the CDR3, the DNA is TGTGCCAGCAGCTATTACGGGGGCACTGAAGCTTTCTTT.

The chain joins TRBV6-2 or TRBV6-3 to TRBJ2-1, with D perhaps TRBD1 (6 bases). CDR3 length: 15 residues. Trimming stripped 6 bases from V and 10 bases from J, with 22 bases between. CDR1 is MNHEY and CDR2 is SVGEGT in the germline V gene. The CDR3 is CASSRTGLPRDEQFF. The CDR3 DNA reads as TGTGCCAGCAGCCGAACAGGGCTCCCCCGGGACGAGCAGTTCTTC.

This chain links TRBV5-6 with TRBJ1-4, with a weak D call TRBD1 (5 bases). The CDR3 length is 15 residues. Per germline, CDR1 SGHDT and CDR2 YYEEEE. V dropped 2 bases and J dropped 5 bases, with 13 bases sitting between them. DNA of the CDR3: TGTGCCAGCAGCTTATCCCAGGGTGCGAATGAAAAACTGTTTTTT. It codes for CASSLSQGANEKLFF.

Here the CDR3 DNA reads TGTGCCAGCAGTTTATGGGGGCTCACAGATACGCAGTATTTT. Its translation: CASSLWGLTDTQYF. The genes are TRBV27 and TRBJ2-3; a weak D match, TRBD1 (6 bases). V lost 1 base to trimming and J lost 2 bases, with 7 bases between them. Germline loops: CDR1 MNHEY, CDR2 SMNVEV (reference sequence). CDR3 size: 14 residues.

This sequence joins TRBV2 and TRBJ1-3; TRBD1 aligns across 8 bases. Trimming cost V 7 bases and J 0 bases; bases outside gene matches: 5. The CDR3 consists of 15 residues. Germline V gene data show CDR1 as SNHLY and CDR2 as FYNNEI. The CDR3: CASKVGQGSGNTIYF. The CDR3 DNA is TGTGCCAGCAAAGTAGGACAGGGCTCTGGAAACACCATATATTTT.

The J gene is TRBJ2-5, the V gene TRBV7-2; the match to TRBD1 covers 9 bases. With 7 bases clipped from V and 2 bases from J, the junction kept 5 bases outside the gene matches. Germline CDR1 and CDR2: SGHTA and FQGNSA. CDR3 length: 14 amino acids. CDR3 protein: CASTLDRGQETQYF. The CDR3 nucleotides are TGTGCCAGCACCCTAGACAGGGGGCAAGAGACCCAGTACTTC.